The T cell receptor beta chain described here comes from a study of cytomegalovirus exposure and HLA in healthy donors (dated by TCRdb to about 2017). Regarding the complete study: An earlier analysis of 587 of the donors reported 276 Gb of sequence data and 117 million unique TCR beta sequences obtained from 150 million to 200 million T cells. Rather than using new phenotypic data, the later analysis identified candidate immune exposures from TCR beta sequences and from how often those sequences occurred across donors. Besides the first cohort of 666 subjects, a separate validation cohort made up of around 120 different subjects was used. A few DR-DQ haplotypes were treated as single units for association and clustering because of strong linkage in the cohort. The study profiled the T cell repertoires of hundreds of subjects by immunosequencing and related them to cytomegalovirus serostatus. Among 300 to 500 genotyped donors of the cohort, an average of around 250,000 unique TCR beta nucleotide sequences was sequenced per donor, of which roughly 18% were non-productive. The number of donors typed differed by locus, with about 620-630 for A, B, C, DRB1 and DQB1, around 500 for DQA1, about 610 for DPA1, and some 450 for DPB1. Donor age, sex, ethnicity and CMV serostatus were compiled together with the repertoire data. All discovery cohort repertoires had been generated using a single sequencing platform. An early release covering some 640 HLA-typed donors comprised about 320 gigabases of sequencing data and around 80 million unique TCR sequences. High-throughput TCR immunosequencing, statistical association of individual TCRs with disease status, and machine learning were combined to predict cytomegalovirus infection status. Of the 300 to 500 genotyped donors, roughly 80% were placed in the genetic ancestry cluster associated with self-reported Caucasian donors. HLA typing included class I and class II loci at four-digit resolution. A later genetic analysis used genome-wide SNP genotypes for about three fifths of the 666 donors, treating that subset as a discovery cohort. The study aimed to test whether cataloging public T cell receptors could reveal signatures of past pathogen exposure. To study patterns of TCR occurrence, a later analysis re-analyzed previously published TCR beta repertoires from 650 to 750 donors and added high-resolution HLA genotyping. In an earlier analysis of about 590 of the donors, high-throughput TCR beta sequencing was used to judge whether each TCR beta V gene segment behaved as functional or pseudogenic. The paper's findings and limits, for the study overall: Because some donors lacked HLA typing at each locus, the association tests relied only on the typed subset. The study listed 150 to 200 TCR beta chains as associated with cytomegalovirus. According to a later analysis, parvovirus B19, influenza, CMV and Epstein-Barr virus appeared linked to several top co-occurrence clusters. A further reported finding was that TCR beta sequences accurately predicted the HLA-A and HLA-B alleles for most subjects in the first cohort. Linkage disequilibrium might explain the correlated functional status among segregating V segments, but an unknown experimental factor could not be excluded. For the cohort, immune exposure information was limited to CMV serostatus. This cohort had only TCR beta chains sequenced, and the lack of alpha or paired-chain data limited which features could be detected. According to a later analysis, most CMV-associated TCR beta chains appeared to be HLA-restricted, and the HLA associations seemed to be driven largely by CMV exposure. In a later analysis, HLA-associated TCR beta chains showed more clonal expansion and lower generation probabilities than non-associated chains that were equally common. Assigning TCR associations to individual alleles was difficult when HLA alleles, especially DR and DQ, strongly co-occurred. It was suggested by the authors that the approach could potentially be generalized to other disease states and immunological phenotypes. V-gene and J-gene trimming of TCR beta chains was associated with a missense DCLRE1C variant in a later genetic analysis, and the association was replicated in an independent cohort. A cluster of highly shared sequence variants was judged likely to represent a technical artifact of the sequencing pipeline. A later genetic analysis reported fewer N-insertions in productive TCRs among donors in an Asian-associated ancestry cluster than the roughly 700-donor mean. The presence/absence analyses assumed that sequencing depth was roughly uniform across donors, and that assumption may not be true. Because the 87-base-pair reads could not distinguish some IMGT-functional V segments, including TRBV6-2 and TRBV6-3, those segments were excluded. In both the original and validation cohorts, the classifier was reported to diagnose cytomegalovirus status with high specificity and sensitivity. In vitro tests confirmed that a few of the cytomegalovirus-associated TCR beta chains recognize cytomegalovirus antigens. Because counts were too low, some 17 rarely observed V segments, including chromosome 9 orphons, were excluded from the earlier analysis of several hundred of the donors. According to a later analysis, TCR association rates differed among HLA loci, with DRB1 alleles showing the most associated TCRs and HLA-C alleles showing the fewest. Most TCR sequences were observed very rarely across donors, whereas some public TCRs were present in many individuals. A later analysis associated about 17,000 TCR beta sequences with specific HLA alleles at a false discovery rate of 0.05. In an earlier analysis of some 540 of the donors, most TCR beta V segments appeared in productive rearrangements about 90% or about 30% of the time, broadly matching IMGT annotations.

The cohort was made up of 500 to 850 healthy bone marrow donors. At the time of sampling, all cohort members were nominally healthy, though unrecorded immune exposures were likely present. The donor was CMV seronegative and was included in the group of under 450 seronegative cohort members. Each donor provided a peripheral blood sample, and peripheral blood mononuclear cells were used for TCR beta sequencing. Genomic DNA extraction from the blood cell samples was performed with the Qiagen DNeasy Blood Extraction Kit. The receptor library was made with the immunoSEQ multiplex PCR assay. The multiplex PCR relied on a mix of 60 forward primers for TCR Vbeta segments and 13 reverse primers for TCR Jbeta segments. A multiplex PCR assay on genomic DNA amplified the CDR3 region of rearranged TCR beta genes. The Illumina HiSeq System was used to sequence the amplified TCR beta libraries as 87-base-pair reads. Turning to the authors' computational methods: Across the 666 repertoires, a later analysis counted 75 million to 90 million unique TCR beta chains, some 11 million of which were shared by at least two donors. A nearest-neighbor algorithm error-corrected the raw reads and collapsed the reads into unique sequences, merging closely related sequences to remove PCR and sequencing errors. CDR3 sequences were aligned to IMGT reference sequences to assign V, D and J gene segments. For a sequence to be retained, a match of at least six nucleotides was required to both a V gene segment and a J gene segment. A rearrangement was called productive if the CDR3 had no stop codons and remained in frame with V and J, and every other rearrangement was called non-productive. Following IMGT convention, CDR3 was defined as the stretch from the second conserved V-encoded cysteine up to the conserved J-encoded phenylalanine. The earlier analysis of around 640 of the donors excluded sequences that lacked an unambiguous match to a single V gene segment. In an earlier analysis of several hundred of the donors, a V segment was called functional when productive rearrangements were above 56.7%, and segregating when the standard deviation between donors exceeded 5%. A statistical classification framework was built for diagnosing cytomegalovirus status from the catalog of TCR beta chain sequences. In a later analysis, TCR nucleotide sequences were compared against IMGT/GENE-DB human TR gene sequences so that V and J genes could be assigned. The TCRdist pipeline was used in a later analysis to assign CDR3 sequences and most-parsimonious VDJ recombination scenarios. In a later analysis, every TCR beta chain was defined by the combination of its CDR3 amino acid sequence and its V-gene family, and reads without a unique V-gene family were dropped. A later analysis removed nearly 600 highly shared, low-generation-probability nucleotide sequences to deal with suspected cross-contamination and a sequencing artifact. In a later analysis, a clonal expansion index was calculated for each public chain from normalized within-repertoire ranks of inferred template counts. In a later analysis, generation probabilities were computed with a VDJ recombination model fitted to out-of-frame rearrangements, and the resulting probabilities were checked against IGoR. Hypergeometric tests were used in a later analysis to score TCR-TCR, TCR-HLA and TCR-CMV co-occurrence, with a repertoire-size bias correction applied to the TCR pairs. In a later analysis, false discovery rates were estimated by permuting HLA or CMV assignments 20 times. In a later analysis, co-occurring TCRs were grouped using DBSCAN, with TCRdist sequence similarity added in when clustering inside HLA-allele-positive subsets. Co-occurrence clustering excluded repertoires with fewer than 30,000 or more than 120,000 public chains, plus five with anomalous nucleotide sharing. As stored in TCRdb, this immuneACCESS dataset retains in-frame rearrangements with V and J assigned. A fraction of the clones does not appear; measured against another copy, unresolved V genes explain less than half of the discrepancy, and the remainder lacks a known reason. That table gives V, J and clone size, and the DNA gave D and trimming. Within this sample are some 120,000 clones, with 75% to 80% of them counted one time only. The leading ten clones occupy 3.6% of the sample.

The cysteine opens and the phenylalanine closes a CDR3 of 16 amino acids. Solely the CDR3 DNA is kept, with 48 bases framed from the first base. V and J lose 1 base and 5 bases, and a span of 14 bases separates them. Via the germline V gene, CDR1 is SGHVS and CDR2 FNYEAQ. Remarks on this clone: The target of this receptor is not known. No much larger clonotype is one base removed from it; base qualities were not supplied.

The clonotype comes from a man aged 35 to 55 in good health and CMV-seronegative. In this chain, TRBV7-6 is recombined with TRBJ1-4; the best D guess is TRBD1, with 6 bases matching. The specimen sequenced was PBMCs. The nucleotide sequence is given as TGTGCCAGCAGCTTAGACTCAACAGGGCTAAATGAAAAACTGTTTTTT. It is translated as CASSLDSTGLNEKLFF.